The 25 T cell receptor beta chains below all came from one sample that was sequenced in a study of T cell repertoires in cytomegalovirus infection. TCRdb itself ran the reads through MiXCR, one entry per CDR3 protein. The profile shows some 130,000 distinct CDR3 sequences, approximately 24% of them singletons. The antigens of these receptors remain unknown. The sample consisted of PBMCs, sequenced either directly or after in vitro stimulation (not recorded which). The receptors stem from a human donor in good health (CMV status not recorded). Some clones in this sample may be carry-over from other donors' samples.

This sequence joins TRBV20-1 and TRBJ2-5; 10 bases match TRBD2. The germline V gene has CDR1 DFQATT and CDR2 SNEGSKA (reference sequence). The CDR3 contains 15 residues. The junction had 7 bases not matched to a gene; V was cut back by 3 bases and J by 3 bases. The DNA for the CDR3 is TGCAGTGCTAGCCCTACTAGCGGGATAGAAGAGACCCAGTACTTC. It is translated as CSASPTSGIEETQYF.

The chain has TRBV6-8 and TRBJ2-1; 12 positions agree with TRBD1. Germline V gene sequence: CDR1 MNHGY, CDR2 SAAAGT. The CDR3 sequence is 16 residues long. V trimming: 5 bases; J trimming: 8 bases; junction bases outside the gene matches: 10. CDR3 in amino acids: CASSVAPGQGAYEQFF. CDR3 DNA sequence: TGTGCCAGCAGTGTGGCCCCGGGACAGGGGGCATATGAGCAGTTCTTC.

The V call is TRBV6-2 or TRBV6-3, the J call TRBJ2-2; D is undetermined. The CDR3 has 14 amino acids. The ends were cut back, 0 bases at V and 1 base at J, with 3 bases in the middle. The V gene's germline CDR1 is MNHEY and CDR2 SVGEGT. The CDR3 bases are TGTGCCAGCAGTTACTCGGAGAACACCGGGGAGCTGTTTTTT. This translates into CASSYSENTGELFF.

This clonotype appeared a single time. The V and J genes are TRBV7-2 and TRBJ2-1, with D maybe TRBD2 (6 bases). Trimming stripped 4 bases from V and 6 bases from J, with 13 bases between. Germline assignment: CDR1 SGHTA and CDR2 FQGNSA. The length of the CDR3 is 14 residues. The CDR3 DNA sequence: TGTGCCAGCAGCTCCCGAGCGGGCCTCAATGAGCAGTTCTTC. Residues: CASSSRAGLNEQFF.

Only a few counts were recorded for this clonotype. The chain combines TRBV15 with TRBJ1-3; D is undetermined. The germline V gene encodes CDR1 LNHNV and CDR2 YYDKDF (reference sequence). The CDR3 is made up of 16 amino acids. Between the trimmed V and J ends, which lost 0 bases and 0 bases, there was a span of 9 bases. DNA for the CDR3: TGTGCCACCAGCAGAGATGGCTTTCGCTCTGGAAACACCATATATTTT. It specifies CATSRDGFRSGNTIYF. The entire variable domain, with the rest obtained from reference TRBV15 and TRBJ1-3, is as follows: DAMVIQNPRYQVTQFGKPVTLSCSQTLNHNVMYWYQQKSSQAPKLLFHYYDKDFNNEADTPDNFQSRRPNTSFCFLDIRSPGLGDTAMYLCATSRDGFRSGNTIYFGEGSWLTVV.

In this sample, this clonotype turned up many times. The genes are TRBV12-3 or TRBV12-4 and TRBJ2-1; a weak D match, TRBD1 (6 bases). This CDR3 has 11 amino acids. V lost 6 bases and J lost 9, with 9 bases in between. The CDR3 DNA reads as TGTGCCAGCAGGGGGGCCGGTGAGCAGTTCTTC. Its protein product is CASRGAGEQFF.

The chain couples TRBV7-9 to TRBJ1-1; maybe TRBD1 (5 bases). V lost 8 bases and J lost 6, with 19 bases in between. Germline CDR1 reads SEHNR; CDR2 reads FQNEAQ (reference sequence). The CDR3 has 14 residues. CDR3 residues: CASLQEGVGAEAFF. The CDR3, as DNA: TGTGCCAGCCTTCAGGAAGGGGTGGGCGCTGAAGCTTTCTTT.

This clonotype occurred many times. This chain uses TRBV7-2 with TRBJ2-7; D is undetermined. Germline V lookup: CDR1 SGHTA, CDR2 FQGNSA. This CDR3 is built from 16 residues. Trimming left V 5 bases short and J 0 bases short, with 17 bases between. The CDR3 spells CASSPEAHSPSYEQYF. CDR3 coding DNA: TGTGCCAGCAGCCCTGAGGCTCACTCTCCCTCCTACGAGCAGTACTTC. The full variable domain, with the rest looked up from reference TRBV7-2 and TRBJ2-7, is GAGVSQSPSNKVTEKGKDVELRCDPISGHTALYWYRQSLGQGLEFLIYFQGNSAPDKSGLPSDRFSAERTGGSVSTLTIQRTQQEDSAVYLCASSPEAHSPSYEQYFGPGTRLTVT.

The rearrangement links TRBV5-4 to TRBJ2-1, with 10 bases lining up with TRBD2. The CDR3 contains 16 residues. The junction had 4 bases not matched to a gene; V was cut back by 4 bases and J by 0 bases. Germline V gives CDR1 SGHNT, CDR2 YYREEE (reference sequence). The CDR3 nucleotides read TGTGCCAGCAGCGTTAGCGGGAGGAGCTCCTACAATGAGCAGTTCTTC. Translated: CASSVSGRSSYNEQFF.

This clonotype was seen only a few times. CDR3 protein: CASTGRETQYF. The DNA for the CDR3 is TGTGCCAGCACCGGCCGGGAGACCCAGTACTTC. The chain joins TRBV28 to TRBJ2-5; D gene ambiguous. Germline CDR1 reads MDHEN; CDR2 reads SYDVKM. The V end lost 7 bases, the J end lost 5 bases, and 8 bases lay between the germline ends. CDR3 length equals 11 residues.

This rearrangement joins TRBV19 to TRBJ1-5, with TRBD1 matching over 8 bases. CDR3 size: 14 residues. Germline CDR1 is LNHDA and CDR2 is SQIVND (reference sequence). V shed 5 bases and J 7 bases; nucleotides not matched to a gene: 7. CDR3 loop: CASSEDRVYQPQHF. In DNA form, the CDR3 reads TGTGCCAGTAGTGAGGACAGGGTTTACCAGCCCCAGCATTTT. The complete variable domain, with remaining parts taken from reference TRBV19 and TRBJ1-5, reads DGGITQSPKYLFRKEGQNVTLSCEQNLNHDAMYWYRQDPGQGLRLIYYSQIVNDFQKGDIAEGYSVSREKKESFPLTVTSAQKNPTAFYLCASSEDRVYQPQHFGDGTRLSIL.

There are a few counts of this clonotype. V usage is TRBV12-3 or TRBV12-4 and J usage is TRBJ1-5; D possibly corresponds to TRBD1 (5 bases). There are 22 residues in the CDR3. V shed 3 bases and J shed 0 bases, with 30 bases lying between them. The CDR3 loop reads CASSLSGPLTVRSTNSNQPQHF. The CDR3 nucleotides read TGTGCCAGCAGTTTGAGTGGCCCCTTGACAGTCAGATCCACAAATAGCAATCAGCCCCAGCATTTT.

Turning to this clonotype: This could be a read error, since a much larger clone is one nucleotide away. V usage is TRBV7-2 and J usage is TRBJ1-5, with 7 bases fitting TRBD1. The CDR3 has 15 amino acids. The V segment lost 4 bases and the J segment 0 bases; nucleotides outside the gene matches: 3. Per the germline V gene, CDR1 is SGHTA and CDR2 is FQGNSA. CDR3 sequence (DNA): TGTGCCAGCAGCTCGACAGGGAATAGCAATCAGCCCCAGCATTTT. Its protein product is CASSSTGNSNQPQHF.

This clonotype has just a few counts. The CDR3 sequence: CASSSVPGGQYF. DNA for the CDR3: TGTGCCAGCAGTTCCGTACCAGGGGGGCAGTATTTT. The gene calls are TRBV28 and TRBJ2-3; 7 nucleotides align to TRBD1. This CDR3 is 12 amino acids long. Looked up from germline, CDR1 is MDHEN and CDR2 is SYDVKM. The ends lost 4 bases at V and 11 bases at J; junction bases unmatched: 6.

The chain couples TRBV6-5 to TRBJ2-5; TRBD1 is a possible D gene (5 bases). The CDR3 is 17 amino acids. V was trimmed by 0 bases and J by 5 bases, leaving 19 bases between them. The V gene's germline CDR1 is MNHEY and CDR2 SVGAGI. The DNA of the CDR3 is TGTGCCAGCAGTTACTCGATGGACGGACACAACGGGGAGACCCAGTACTTC. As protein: CASSYSMDGHNGETQYF.

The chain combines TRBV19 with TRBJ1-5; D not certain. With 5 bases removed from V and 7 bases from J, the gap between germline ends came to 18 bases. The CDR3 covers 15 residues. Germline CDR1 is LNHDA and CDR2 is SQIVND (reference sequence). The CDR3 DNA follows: TGTGCCAGTAGTTCCCTAGAGGGTCAGGACCAGCCCCAGCATTTT. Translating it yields CASSSLEGQDQPQHF.

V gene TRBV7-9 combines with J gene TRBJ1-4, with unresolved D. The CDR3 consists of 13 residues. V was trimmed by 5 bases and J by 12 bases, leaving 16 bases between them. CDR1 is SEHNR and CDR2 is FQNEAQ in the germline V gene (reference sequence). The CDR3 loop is CASSPLGVGELFF. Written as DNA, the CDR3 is TGTGCCAGCAGCCCGCTCGGGGTCGGGGAACTGTTTTTT.

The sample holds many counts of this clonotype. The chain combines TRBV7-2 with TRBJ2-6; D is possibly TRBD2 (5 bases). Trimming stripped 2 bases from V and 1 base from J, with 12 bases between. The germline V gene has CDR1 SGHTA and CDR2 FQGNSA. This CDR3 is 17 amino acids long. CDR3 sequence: CASSLKVVASGANVLTF. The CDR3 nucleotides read TGTGCCAGCAGCTTAAAAGTAGTAGCGTCTGGGGCCAACGTCCTGACTTTC.

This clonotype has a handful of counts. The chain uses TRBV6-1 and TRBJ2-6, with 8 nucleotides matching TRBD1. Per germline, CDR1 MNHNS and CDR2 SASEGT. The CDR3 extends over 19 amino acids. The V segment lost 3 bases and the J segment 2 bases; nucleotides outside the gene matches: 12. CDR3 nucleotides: TGTGCCAGCAGTGATGAAACCGGGACAGGATGGACTGGGGCCAACGTCCTGACTTTC. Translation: CASSDETGTGWTGANVLTF.

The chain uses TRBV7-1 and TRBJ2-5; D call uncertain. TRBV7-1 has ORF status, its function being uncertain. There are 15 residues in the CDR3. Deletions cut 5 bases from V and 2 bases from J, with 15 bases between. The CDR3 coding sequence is TGTGCCAGCAGCGCTCGATTCGAGAGGCAAGAGACCCAGTACTTC. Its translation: CASSARFERQETQYF.

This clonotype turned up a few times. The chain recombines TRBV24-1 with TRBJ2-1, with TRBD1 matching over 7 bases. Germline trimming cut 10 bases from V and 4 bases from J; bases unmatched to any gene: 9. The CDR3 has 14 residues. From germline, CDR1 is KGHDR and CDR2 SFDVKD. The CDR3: CATAPGQKYNEQFF. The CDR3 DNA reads TGTGCCACTGCACCGGGACAGAAATACAATGAGCAGTTCTTC.

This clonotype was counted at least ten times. In DNA form, the CDR3 reads TGTGCCAGCAGTCGGACAGAGGGGGACTATGGCTACACCTTC. Its translation is CASSRTEGDYGYTF. The chain employs TRBV12-3 or TRBV12-4 and TRBJ1-2; weak D call: TRBD1 (6 bases). The V end was cut by 5 bases, the J end by 3 bases, with 13 bases between. This CDR3 spans 14 amino acids.

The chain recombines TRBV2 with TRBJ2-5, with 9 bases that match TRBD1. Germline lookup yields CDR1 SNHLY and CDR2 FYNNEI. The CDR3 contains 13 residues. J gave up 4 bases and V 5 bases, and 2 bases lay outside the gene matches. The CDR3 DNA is TGTGCCAGCAGTTCGGGACAGGGAGAGACCCAGTACTTC. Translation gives CASSSGQGETQYF.

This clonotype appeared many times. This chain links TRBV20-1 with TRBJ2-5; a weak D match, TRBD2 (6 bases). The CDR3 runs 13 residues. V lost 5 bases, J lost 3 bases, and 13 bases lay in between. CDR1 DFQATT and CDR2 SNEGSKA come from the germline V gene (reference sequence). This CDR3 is CSAGELAEETQYF. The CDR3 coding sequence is TGCAGTGCTGGCGAACTAGCAGAAGAGACCCAGTACTTC.

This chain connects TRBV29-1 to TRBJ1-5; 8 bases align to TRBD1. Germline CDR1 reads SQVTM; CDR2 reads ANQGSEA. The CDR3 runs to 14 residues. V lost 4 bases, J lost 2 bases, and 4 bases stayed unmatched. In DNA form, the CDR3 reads TGCAGCGTTGTTACAGGGGGAGGCAATCAGCCCCAGCATTTT. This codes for CSVVTGGGNQPQHF.